Listed below are T cell receptor beta chains from one sample, sequenced in a study of identical twins. TCRdb processed the 5' RACE reads anew with MiXCR; each CDR3 protein has one entry. The data contain about 690,000 distinct CDR3 sequences, 5.5% to 6.5% of them singletons. Sequences were obtained from naive T cells sorted from blood. These TCRs come from a man between 18 and 29 years old in good health. The CDR3 runs from the conserved cysteine through the conserved F or W. The order of the fields is clone size, D gene, V gene, J gene, CDR3 DNA, CDR3 protein. D genes are given only for firm matches. A row's size may be missing; if present it is once, few, many or a size class.

>-|-|TRBV3-1|TRBJ1-2
TGTGCCAGCAGCCAGGACCATATAGGGAATGGCTACACCTTC
CASSQDHIGNGYTF
>few|-|TRBV5-1|TRBJ2-1
TGCGCCAGCAGCTTGGCCGCGGGGACGGAATTCGCGGGGTTGAGGGTTTACGGTGAGCAGTTCTTC
CASSLAAGTEFAGLRVYGEQFF
>many|TRBD1|TRBV4-2|TRBJ2-2
TGTGCCAGCAGCCAACCTTTAGACAGGGGAAGGAGAGAGGACACCGGGGAGCTGTTTTTT
CASSQPLDRGRREDTGELFF
>many|-|TRBV20-1|TRBJ2-1
TGCAGTGCAGGGCCGACAACACCCGTTGTTGAGCAGTTCTTC
CSAGPTTPVVEQFF
>-|-|TRBV12-3/TRBV12-4|TRBJ2-3
TGTGCCAGCAGGCCAGGGGTCACAGATACGCAGTATTTT
CASRPGVTDTQYF
>many|TRBD1|TRBV28|TRBJ1-1
TGTGCCAGCAGTCCGCCCCCAGGGACAGGGGGCACTGAAGCTTTCTTT
CASSPPPGTGGTEAFF
>many|-|TRBV20-1|TRBJ2-3
TGCAGTGCTAGAGGGGACCTATTAAAGACTCACGTGGCAGATACGCAGTATTTT
CSARGDLLKTHVADTQYF
>-|-|TRBV7-2|TRBJ1-5
TGTGCCAGCAGCTTAGTGGGCGCATATAGCAATCAGCCCCAGCATTTT
CASSLVGAYSNQPQHF
>many|-|TRBV20-1|TRBJ1-4
TGCAGTGCTGGTCTGGGTGCTAATGAAAAACTGTTTTTT
CSAGLGANEKLFF
>many|TRBD2|TRBV20-1|TRBJ2-7
TGCAGTGCTAGAACCCCTAGCGGGGAAAGATACGAGCAGTACTTC
CSARTPSGERYEQYF
>many|TRBD2|TRBV4-1|TRBJ2-1
TGCGCCAGCAGCCAACCAGGACTAGATGGTGAGCAGTTCTTC
CASSQPGLDGEQFF
>-|-|TRBV6-5|TRBJ2-5
TGTGCCAGCAGTTACTCAAGTTCCAGCGGCCAAGAGACCCAGTACTTC
CASSYSSSSGQETQYF
>-|-|TRBV29-1|TRBJ2-3
TGCAGCGTTGTGGGGCCGGGATGGCCTCCAGATACGCAGTATTTT
CSVVGPGWPPDTQYF
>-|-|TRBV3-1|TRBJ2-7
TGTGCCAGCAGCCAAGTGGTGGGAGCTGATTCCGAGCAGTACTTC
CASSQVVGADSEQYF
>few|-|TRBV20-1|TRBJ1-5
TGCAGTTTCTCCAGGGGTGGGGACCAGCCCCAGCATTTT
CSFSRGGDQPQHF
>few|-|TRBV6-5|TRBJ2-1
TGTGCCAGCAGTTACTCATCGGGGTATGAGCAGTTCTTC
CASSYSSGYEQFF
>few|TRBD2|TRBV14|TRBJ2-1
TGTGCCAGCAGCCCGTCGACTAGCGCCCTCAATGAGCAGTTCTTC
CASSPSTSALNEQFF
>-|-|TRBV2|TRBJ1-2
TGTGCCAGCAGTGAAGCGCAAAATCACAAAAATGGCTACACCTTC
CASSEAQNHKNGYTF
>many|-|TRBV12-3/TRBV12-4|TRBJ1-4
TGTGCCAGCAGCCCCGGACGGACAACTAATGAAAAACTGTTTTTT
CASSPGRTTNEKLFF
>few|-|TRBV6-2/TRBV6-3|TRBJ2-1
TGTGCCAGCAGTTACTCAGGGCCCGGTGAGCAGTTCTTC
CASSYSGPGEQFF
>many|TRBD2|TRBV10-3|TRBJ2-1
TGTGCCATCAGTGAGTCGAGTCTAGCGGGCCATGAGCAGTTCTTC
CAISESSLAGHEQFF
>few|-|TRBV12-3/TRBV12-4|TRBJ2-1
TGTGCCAGCATAATTATAGGAGCCTCCTACAATGAGCAGTTCTTC
CASIIIGASYNEQFF
>-|TRBD2|TRBV29-1|TRBJ2-1
TGCAGCGTTGGGTCCGTGACTAGCGGGTGGTTCTTC
CSVGSVTSGWFF
>-|TRBD2|TRBV15|TRBJ2-5
TGTGCCACCAGCAGAAAGGGACTAGCGGGGATGGAGACCCAGTACTTC
CATSRKGLAGMETQYF
>-|-|TRBV5-5|TRBJ2-3
TGTGCCAGCAGCTCCGCCGGGAGCACCACAGATACGCAGTATTTT
CASSSAGSTTDTQYF
>-|-|TRBV5-5|TRBJ2-1
TGTGCCAGCAGCTTGGCCCGGCAGCACAATGAGCAGTTCTTC
CASSLARQHNEQFF
>many|TRBD2|TRBV28|TRBJ2-3
TGTGCCAGCAGTCCGCCTAGCGGCCCCCTCACAGATACGCAGTATTTT
CASSPPSGPLTDTQYF
>-|-|TRBV7-9|TRBJ1-4
TGTGCCAGCAGCTTCGCCTTAGGGCCAACTAATGAAAAACTGTTTTTT
CASSFALGPTNEKLFF
>few|-|TRBV30|TRBJ2-5
TGTGCCTGGAGTCCCGGGGGCACAGAGACCCAGTACTTC
CAWSPGGTETQYF
>-|-|TRBV5-1|TRBJ2-5
TGCGCCAGCAGCCAACGGACGGATAGGGAGACCCAGTACTTC
CASSQRTDRETQYF
>many|-|TRBV19|TRBJ2-7
TGTGCCAGTAGTATCGCCCAGACCTACGAGCAGTACTTC
CASSIAQTYEQYF
>many|-|TRBV4-2|TRBJ2-5
TGTGCCAGCAGCCAAGGGGGGCAAGAGACCCAGTACTTC
CASSQGGQETQYF
>few|TRBD1|TRBV29-1|TRBJ2-5
TGCAGCGTAAACCGGGACAGGGGGACGGGAGAGACCCAGTACTTC
CSVNRDRGTGETQYF
>many|TRBD2|TRBV4-2|TRBJ2-1
TGTGCCAGCAGCCAAGCCGGGACTAGCGGGAGTGCGTACAATGAGCAGTTCTTC
CASSQAGTSGSAYNEQFF
>-|-|TRBV18|TRBJ2-7
TGTGCCAGCTCACCATTTCAGGGCGCCTACGAGCAGTACTTC
CASSPFQGAYEQYF
>-|-|TRBV18|TRBJ2-5
TGTGCCAGCTCCACGTCGGGAGCCCGAGAGACCCAGTACTTC
CASSTSGARETQYF
>many|TRBD1|TRBV12-3/TRBV12-4|TRBJ2-2
TGTGCCAGCAGTCCGAAAGCGGGACAGGGTTTCACCGGGGAGCTGTTTTTT
CASSPKAGQGFTGELFF
>many|-|TRBV7-9|TRBJ2-7
TGTGCCAGCAGCCGTAGGGCCTACGAGCAGTACTTC
CASSRRAYEQYF
>many|-|TRBV5-4|TRBJ2-1
TGTGCCAGCAGCTCCGGGGGGGACAGGGCCTACAATGAGCAGTTCTTC
CASSSGGDRAYNEQFF
>many|TRBD1|TRBV5-1|TRBJ2-1
TGCGCCAGCAGCTTGCAGGGGGCTGGTTTGGTAAATGAGCAGTTCTTC
CASSLQGAGLVNEQFF
>many|TRBD2|TRBV11-2|TRBJ2-1
TGTGCCAGCAGCTCCAACAGCGGGAGGGCCTACAATGAGCAGTTCTTC
CASSSNSGRAYNEQFF
>-|-|TRBV7-9|TRBJ2-3
TGTGCCAGCAGCTTAGGGGTCGAGCGGAGACCCACAGATACGCAGTATTTT
CASSLGVERRPTDTQYF
>many|-|TRBV20-1|TRBJ1-2
TGCAGTGCTAGTGGCGGGGACTACCTCTCAGGCTACACCTTC
CSASGGDYLSGYTF
>many|-|TRBV12-3/TRBV12-4|TRBJ1-2
TGTGCCAGCAGTTTAATTGTCAGTTCTAACTATGGCTACACCTTC
CASSLIVSSNYGYTF
>many|TRBD2|TRBV28|TRBJ2-3
TGTGCCAGCAGCCAAGCGGGAGGGGTTGGGGCAGATACGCAGTATTTT
CASSQAGGVGADTQYF
>few|TRBD2|TRBV7-2|TRBJ2-5
TGTGCCAGCAGCTTAAAAGCGGGAGGGCCCCAAGAGACCCAGTACTTC
CASSLKAGGPQETQYF
>many|-|TRBV29-1|TRBJ2-5
TGCAGCGTTGAAGGACGGACTTCACAGGGGACCCAGTACTTC
CSVEGRTSQGTQYF
>many|TRBD2|TRBV7-8|TRBJ2-3
TGTGCCAGCAGCCTGGGGGCGGGAGGGCCAGGAGATACGCAGTATTTT
CASSLGAGGPGDTQYF
>-|TRBD1|TRBV5-1|TRBJ2-5
TGCGCCAGCAGGGCAGGGGGTGACCAAGAGACCCAGTACTTC
CASRAGGDQETQYF